These 13 T cell receptor beta chains originate from one sample sequenced in a study of identical twins. One entry per CDR3 protein, called by TCRdb with MiXCR from the 5' RACE reads. The sample has roughly 1.6 million distinct CDR3 sequences; around a third are singletons. The sequenced sample was cord blood. These receptors were obtained from a newborn girl in good health.

V is TRBV5-1 and J is TRBJ1-2; D unresolved. V was trimmed by 0 bases and J by 1 base, leaving 13 bases between them. Germline V lookup: CDR1 SGHRS, CDR2 YFSETQ. CDR3 length: 16 amino acids. The chain's CDR3 is CASSLGRAGLNYGYTF. The CDR3 DNA is TGCGCCAGCAGCTTGGGAAGGGCAGGACTTAACTATGGCTACACCTTC.

In this sample, this clonotype turned up many times. This chain connects TRBV9 to TRBJ1-2, with TRBD1 matching over 9 bases. Trimming cost V 0 bases and J 6 bases; bases outside gene matches: 0. This CDR3 is built from 13 residues. The germline V gene has CDR1 SGDLS and CDR2 YYNGEE. The DNA for the CDR3 is TGTGCCAGCAGCGTAGACAGGGGGCATGGCTACACCTTC. This encodes CASSVDRGHGYTF.

This clonotype was seen many times. The chain combines TRBV29-1 with TRBJ1-2, with D perhaps matching TRBD1 (5 bases). The CDR3 is made up of 13 amino acids. Germline-derived CDR1 and CDR2 are SQVTM and ANQGSEA. V shed 4 bases and J shed 7 bases, with 16 bases lying between them. The CDR3 nucleotides are TGCAGCGTTGGAAACCAGGGAACCAGTGGCTACACCTTC. Translated, it gives CSVGNQGTSGYTF.

The chain has TRBV20-1 and TRBJ2-7; no clear D. Trimming left V 5 bases short and J 0 bases short, with 8 bases between. CDR3 length: 12 amino acids. Germline CDR1 is DFQATT and CDR2 is SNEGSKA (reference sequence). The CDR3: CSAVPASYEQYF. The CDR3 nucleotides read TGCAGTGCTGTCCCGGCCTCCTACGAGCAGTACTTC.

The CDR3 loop is CSARAPGQENSPLHF. Here the CDR3 DNA reads TGCAGTGCTAGAGCTCCGGGACAGGAGAATTCACCCCTCCACTTT. J is TRBJ1-6 and V is TRBV20-1, with 8 positions matching TRBD1. The germline gives CDR1 DFQATT, CDR2 SNEGSKA (reference sequence). The length of the CDR3 is 15 residues. With V trimmed by 1 base and J by 7 bases, 6 bases remained unmatched.

J is TRBJ2-1 and V is TRBV9; D unresolved. The CDR3 contains 16 residues. The V end lost 0 bases, the J end lost 7 bases, and 17 bases lay between the germline ends. Per the germline V gene, CDR1 is SGDLS and CDR2 is YYNGEE. The DNA for the CDR3 is TGTGCCAGCAGCGTAGGAAGTGCACCGCCGGAAAATGAGCAGTTCTTC. Amino acids: CASSVGSAPPENEQFF.

A remark on this clonotype: This may stem from a read error, because a much larger clone lies one nucleotide away. The chain uses TRBV6-8 and TRBJ2-7; perhaps TRBD1 as D (6 bases). Germline V gene lookup returns CDR1 MNHGY and CDR2 SAAAGT. V gave up 6 bases and J gave up 0 bases, with 15 bases separating them. The CDR3 sequence is 15 residues long. The CDR3 DNA is TGTGCCAGCAGAAGAGGGACACACCGCTCCTACGAGCAGTACTTC. Translating it yields CASRRGTHRSYEQYF.

This clonotype was seen a few times. The chain has TRBV14 and TRBJ2-7; D ambiguous. CDR3 length: 13 residues. Trimming stripped 0 bases from V and 12 bases from J, with 15 bases between. Germline CDR1 and CDR2: SGHDN and FVKESK. In DNA form, the CDR3 reads TGTGCCAGCAGCCAAGATCCCCCCGGCCGGGTGTACTTC. As protein: CASSQDPPGRVYF.

This clonotype appeared a few times. The rearrangement links TRBV13 to TRBJ2-1, with a possible D match to TRBD2 (5 bases). V was pared by 3 bases and J by 0 bases, with 12 bases between. The length of the CDR3 is 16 residues. CDR1 PRHDT and CDR2 FYEKMQ come from the germline V gene (reference sequence). The CDR3 reads CASSFSDWSSYNEQFF. Written as DNA, the CDR3 is TGTGCCAGCAGCTTCTCGGACTGGAGCTCCTACAATGAGCAGTTCTTC.

This chain uses TRBV2 with TRBJ2-3, with a weak D call TRBD2 (6 bases). The CDR3 covers 13 residues. Trimming removed 7 bases at V and 4 bases at J, with 12 bases between. Germline values: CDR1 SNHLY, CDR2 FYNNEI. CDR3 sequence reads: CASIRTKPDTQYF. CDR3 in DNA: TGTGCCAGCATTAGGACTAAACCAGATACGCAGTATTTT. The variable domain in full, completed from reference TRBV2 and TRBJ2-3, reads EPEVTQTPSHQVTQMGQEVILRCVPISNHLYFYWYRQILGQKVEFLVSFYNNEISEKSEIFDDQFSVERPDGSNFTLKIRSTKLEDSAMYFCASIRTKPDTQYFGPGTRLTVL.

This rearrangement joins TRBV9 to TRBJ2-1; D is undetermined. The V end lost 4 bases, the J end lost 8 bases, and 10 bases lay between the germline ends. This CDR3 has 12 amino acids. Germline V gene lookup returns CDR1 SGDLS and CDR2 YYNGEE. CDR3 sequence reads: CASSYISDEQFF. The CDR3 DNA reads TGTGCCAGCAGCTACATCAGCGATGAGCAGTTCTTC.

This clonotype was observed a handful of times. A single base separates this from a much larger clone, so it may be a read error. The rearrangement links TRBV28 to TRBJ1-5, with unresolved D. Trimming cost V 2 bases and J 2 bases, with 7 bases left between them. Germline CDR1 and CDR2: MDHEN and SYDVKM. CDR3 length equals 14 residues. Written as DNA, the CDR3 is TGTGCCAGCAGTTTAGTGTGGGGCAATCAGCCCCAGCATTTT. It encodes CASSLVWGNQPQHF.

The V gene is TRBV11-2, the J gene TRBJ2-1; 8 nucleotides align to TRBD2. The CDR3 loop spans 15 amino acids. Germline lookup yields CDR1 SGHAT and CDR2 FQNNGV. The J segment lost 4 bases and the V segment lost 6 bases, leaving 8 bases of the junction unmatched. The CDR3 sequence: CASRYPGGPYNEQFF. The CDR3 DNA reads as TGTGCCAGCAGATACCCGGGGGGGCCTTACAATGAGCAGTTCTTC.